The 26 T cell receptor beta chains below were found in one sample sequenced in a study of neurological immune-mediated disorders. TCRdb re-called the 5' RACE reads with MiXCR, one entry per CDR3 protein. The data contain 65,000 to 70,000 distinct CDR3 sequences, around 3.9% of them singletons. Specimen: PBMCs. The receptors derive from a man aged 25-45 years with multiple sclerosis.

This clonotype was seen at least ten times. V gene TRBV4-1 combines with J gene TRBJ2-3; unclear D gene. Germline-derived CDR1 and CDR2 are MGHRA and YSYEKL. The CDR3 consists of 14 residues. V was cut by 4 bases and J by 4 bases, with 12 bases left in between. In DNA form, the CDR3 reads TGCGCCAGCAGCCCCCGTCTCGCGGCAGATACGCAGTATTTT. Translation gives CASSPRLAADTQYF.

Of note for this clonotype: A read error is possible here, since a much larger clone lies one base away. The V call is TRBV6-6, the J call TRBJ1-1; D perhaps matches TRBD1 (5 bases). Trimming removed 2 bases at V and 3 bases at J, with 10 bases between. CDR1 and CDR2 from the germline V gene are MNHNY and SVGAGI (reference sequence). The CDR3 contains 14 residues. DNA of the CDR3: TGTGCCAGCAGTTACCCACAGGAGGACACTGAAGCTTTCTTT. Translated, it gives CASSYPQEDTEAFF.

The table lists this clonotype with many counts. The chain combines TRBV20-1 with TRBJ2-1; 9 bases fit TRBD2. This CDR3 region has 15 residues. V was clipped by 1 base and J by 2 bases; unmatched bases: 3. Germline CDR1 reads DFQATT; CDR2 reads SNEGSKA (reference sequence). CDR3 sequence reads: CSARVRGGPYNEQFF. The CDR3, as DNA: TGCAGTGCTAGAGTGCGGGGGGGACCCTACAATGAGCAGTTCTTC.

There are many counts of this clonotype. This rearrangement joins TRBV14 to TRBJ2-1; D possibly corresponds to TRBD1 (6 bases). V lost 5 bases and J lost 12, with 14 bases in between. Germline-derived CDR1 and CDR2 are SGHDN and FVKESK. CDR3 size: 12 residues. CDR3 coding DNA: TGTGCCAGCAGCTCCAGGGGAAGGGGGCAGTTCTTC. This codes for CASSSRGRGQFF.

This clonotype was detected many times. The J gene is TRBJ2-3, the V gene TRBV20-1; no firm D call. This CDR3 is built from 15 residues. V was shortened by 0 bases and J by 1 base, with 11 bases between the two germline ends. Germline CDR1 and CDR2: DFQATT and SNEGSKA (reference sequence). This CDR3 is CSARDRGYRTDTQYF. The CDR3 DNA reads as TGCAGTGCTAGAGATCGCGGTTACCGCACAGATACGCAGTATTTT.

This chain uses TRBV5-1 with TRBJ1-6; D not certain. The CDR3 contains 14 residues. CDR1 is SGHRS, CDR2 YFSETQ, per germline. Trimming took off 0 bases at V and 8 bases at J, with 9 bases between the two ends. The CDR3 is CASSLDLTDSPLHF. DNA of the CDR3: TGCGCCAGCAGCTTGGACCTGACGGATTCACCCCTCCACTTT.

This clonotype occurred many times. The chain employs TRBV7-9 and TRBJ1-1; no reliable D call. Trimming left V 1 base short and J 7 bases short, with 7 bases between. The germline V gene has CDR1 SEHNR and CDR2 FQNEAQ (reference sequence). The CDR3 spans 12 residues. The CDR3 DNA reads as TGTGCCAGCAGCTTAGGCGCGATTGAAGCTTTCTTT. Its translation: CASSLGAIEAFF.

This clonotype was seen at least ten times. The chain joins TRBV20-1 to TRBJ1-5; D not certain. The CDR3 is made up of 14 amino acids. The germline gives CDR1 DFQATT, CDR2 SNEGSKA (reference sequence). Trimming took 3 bases from V and 4 from J, leaving 13 bases between them. The DNA of the CDR3 is TGCAGTGCTAGTCCTGACGGGGAGAATCAGCCCCAGCATTTT. It translates to CSASPDGENQPQHF.

In the case of this clonotype: Being one base from a much bigger clone, this may be a read error. CDR3 DNA sequence: TGTGCCAGCAGTAGCACTTATAGCAATCAGTCCCAGCATTTT. This codes for CASSSTYSNQSQHF. The chain carries TRBV6-2 or TRBV6-3 and TRBJ1-5; D is unresolved. The CDR3 covers 14 residues. Germline values: CDR1 MNHEY, CDR2 SVGEGT.

This clonotype was recorded many times. The chain joins TRBV6-6 to TRBJ2-7; 7 bases are a match to TRBD2. CDR3 length: 13 amino acids. The junction had 10 bases not matched to a gene; V was cut back by 7 bases and J by 7 bases. CDR1 is MNHNY and CDR2 is SVGAGI in the germline V gene (reference sequence). CDR3 bases: TGTGCCAGCACCCCAACTAGCGCGGAAGAGCAGTACTTC. Translated, it gives CASTPTSAEEQYF.

This clonotype was found many times. The chain uses TRBV6-6 and TRBJ2-5; tentatively, D is TRBD1 (6 bases). CDR3 length: 14 residues. CDR1 and CDR2 from the germline V gene are MNHNY and SVGAGI (reference sequence). The germline V and J ends were trimmed by 0 bases and 4 bases, with 9 bases remaining between them. The CDR3 nucleotides are TGTGCCAGCAGTTACTCGACACAGGGAGAGACCCAGTACTTC. Amino acids: CASSYSTQGETQYF.

This clonotype occurred many times. DNA of the CDR3: TGTGCCAGCAGTTTGACCGGGAACACTGAAGCTTTCTTT. It yields the protein CASSLTGNTEAFF. V usage is TRBV12-3 or TRBV12-4 and J usage is TRBJ1-1; D unclear. The V end was cut by 3 bases, the J end by 1 base, with 6 bases between. This CDR3 region has 13 residues.

The chain is built from TRBV5-1 and TRBJ2-3, with 10 nucleotides matching TRBD2. Germline CDR1 is SGHRS and CDR2 is YFSETQ. The CDR3 has 17 amino acids. V was clipped by 0 bases and J by 3 bases; unmatched bases: 7. The CDR3 protein is CASSLGLAGAGTDTQYF. In nucleotides, the CDR3 is TGCGCCAGCAGCTTGGGTCTAGCGGGGGCCGGGACAGATACGCAGTATTTT.

The CDR3 DNA reads as TGCAGTGCTAGGACCGTGAGCTCCTACGAGCAGTACTTC. This sequence encodes CSARTVSSYEQYF. The V call is TRBV20-1, the J call TRBJ2-7; D is undetermined. V lost 3 bases and J 0 bases, leaving 9 bases between the germline ends. CDR1 is DFQATT and CDR2 is SNEGSKA in the germline V gene (reference sequence). The CDR3 totals 13 residues.

There are many counts of this clonotype. The chain uses TRBV5-6 and TRBJ1-3; D may be TRBD1 (5 bases). The V gene lost 1 base and the J gene lost 4 bases, with 12 bases spanning the gap. The CDR3 is 15 amino acids. The V gene's germline CDR1 is SGHDT and CDR2 YYEEEE. Here the CDR3 reads CASSLYPGPGNTIYF. Written as DNA, the CDR3 is TGTGCCAGCAGCTTGTATCCGGGGCCAGGAAACACCATATATTTT.

This clonotype was seen repeatedly, ten times or more. V gene TRBV10-3 combines with J gene TRBJ2-3; D gene uncertain. The CDR3 runs to 14 residues. The ends were cut back, 3 bases at V and 0 bases at J, with 7 bases in the middle. Germline V lookup: CDR1 ENHRY, CDR2 SYGVKD. The CDR3 sequence is CAISDSTSTDTQYF. The CDR3 nucleotides are TGTGCCATCAGTGATAGCACTAGCACAGATACGCAGTATTTT.

This clonotype was counted many times. The V call is TRBV6-5, the J call TRBJ2-2; 7 nucleotides align to TRBD2. Germline V gene sequence: CDR1 MNHEY, CDR2 SVGAGI. Trimming removed 6 bases from V and 7 bases from J; junction bases left unmatched: 5. The CDR3 has 13 residues. The CDR3: CASSLGRFGELFF. The CDR3 DNA sequence: TGTGCCAGCAGCCTCGGGAGGTTCGGGGAGCTGTTTTTT.

In the case of this clonotype: This may be a read error, as it is one base from a much larger clone. This chain connects TRBV28 to TRBJ2-7, with D unresolved. CDR1 is MDHEN and CDR2 is SYDVKM in the germline V gene. V lost 7 bases and J 2 bases, leaving 15 bases between the germline ends. The CDR3 is 14 residues long. CDR3 nucleotide sequence: TGTGCCAGCAACCTCCCGAACAGTGCCTACGAGCAGTACTTC. Protein product: CASNLPNSAYEQYF.

This clonotype was recorded at least ten times. V usage is TRBV6-5 and J usage is TRBJ2-2; D gene unclear. The CDR3 is made up of 13 amino acids. V lost 0 bases and J lost 5, with 4 bases in between. The germline V gene encodes CDR1 MNHEY and CDR2 SVGAGI. DNA of the CDR3: TGTGCCAGCAGTTACTCGGGAACCGGGGAGCTGTTTTTT. Its protein product is CASSYSGTGELFF.

This clonotype has at least ten counts. The genes are TRBV6-5 and TRBJ1-1; D ambiguous. The CDR3 length is 12 residues. Trimming cost V 7 bases and J 4 bases, with 10 bases left between them. Germline CDR1 MNHEY, CDR2 SVGAGI. For the CDR3, the DNA is TGTGCCAGCACGACCGGAGGCACTGAAGCTTTCTTT. Its protein is CASTTGGTEAFF.

This clonotype was counted many times. V gene TRBV12-5 combines with J gene TRBJ1-1, with 7 bases identical to TRBD1. The CDR3 runs 13 residues. Losses at the gene ends were 4 bases for V and 7 bases for J; bases not matched to a gene: 6. In germline, CDR1 is LGHNT, CDR2 FRNRAP. The chain's CDR3 is CASGSLSGGEAFF. In DNA, the CDR3 is TGTGCTAGTGGTTCGTTGTCAGGGGGTGAAGCTTTCTTT.

This clonotype showed up many times. The chain employs TRBV7-2 and TRBJ2-2; TRBD2 matches at 12 bases. This CDR3 has 18 amino acids. Germline-derived CDR1 and CDR2 are SGHTA and FQGNSA. Trimming removed 1 base from V and 0 bases from J; junction bases left unmatched: 3. The CDR3 DNA sequence: TGTGCCAGCAGCTTAGTTGGACTAGCGGGGCCGAACACCGGGGAGCTGTTTTTT. Translated, it gives CASSLVGLAGPNTGELFF.

This clonotype has a count of ten or more. The chain has TRBV9 and TRBJ1-5; no clear D. The CDR3 contains 15 residues. Germline V gene sequence: CDR1 SGDLS, CDR2 YYNGEE. V was cut by 2 bases and J by 3 bases, with 12 bases left in between. This chain's CDR3 is CASSVGLSFNQPQHF. CDR3 DNA: TGTGCCAGCAGCGTTGGGCTCTCCTTCAATCAGCCCCAGCATTTT.

The sample holds many counts of this clonotype. This chain connects TRBV3-1 to TRBJ2-2; D not certain. V lost 1 base, J lost 5 bases, and 11 bases lay in between. This CDR3 region has 15 residues. Germline values: CDR1 LGHDT, CDR2 YNNKEL (reference sequence). This chain's CDR3 is CASSQGGAVTGELFF. The CDR3 DNA is TGTGCCAGCAGCCAAGGAGGAGCTGTTACCGGGGAGCTGTTTTTT.

This clonotype was found a few times. The CDR3 loop reads CASSSSLGGGSSGANVLTF. CDR3 DNA sequence: TGTGCCAGCAGTTCCTCGTTAGGAGGTGGAAGCTCTGGGGCCAACGTCCTGACTTTC. The V gene is TRBV12-3 or TRBV12-4, the J gene TRBJ2-6, with D perhaps TRBD2 (5 bases). The CDR3 contains 19 residues. Trimming removed 4 bases from V and 0 bases from J, with 19 bases in between.

This clonotype was picked up many times. The chain employs TRBV5-1 and TRBJ2-5; D is perhaps TRBD1 (5 bases). Deletions cut 4 bases from V and 3 bases from J, with 10 bases between. CDR3 length: 13 residues. CDR1 is SGHRS and CDR2 is YFSETQ in the germline V gene. The CDR3 region has the DNA TGCGCCAGCAGCCCGACAGTTAAAGAGACCCAGTACTTC. This codes for CASSPTVKETQYF.